This TCR beta chain was identified during a study of T cell clonotyping in hematopoietic cell transplantation. V lost 2 bases, J lost 4 bases, and 12 bases stayed unmatched. Looked up from germline, CDR1 is MNHNS and CDR2 is SASEGT. The CDR3 is made up of 17 amino acids. Measured with immunoSEQ multiplex PCR; TCRdb has only the in-frame clones, and not every one. Altogether 4,200 or so clones are present, 76% being singletons, with the ten largest covering about 35%. V gene TRBV6-1 combines with J gene TRBJ1-2, with 8 bases aligning to TRBD1. The sample in question was peripheral blood mononuclear cells, obtained 100 days after allogeneic stem cell transplant. This TCR was sampled from a male patient in his fifties who had an allogeneic stem cell transplant from an unrelated donor, so the T cells may come from the graft donor. Some clones in this sample may be carry-over from other donors' samples. The CDR3 protein is CASSEYRQAGGGYGYTF. The CDR3 DNA follows: TGTGCCAGCAGTGAATATAGGCAAGCAGGGGGCGGCTATGGCTACACCTTC.